The T cell receptor beta chain under discussion was sequenced for a study of blood T cell repertoires in COVID-19. About the study: From the United States, Italy and Spain came samples of acute and convalescent COVID-19. PBMCs, B-cell-depleted T cells, or T cells were the source of the cDNA or gDNA that made up the material.

Looked up from germline, CDR1 is SGHRS and CDR2 is YFSETQ. The CDR3 is 12 amino acids. With 4 bases clipped from V and 10 bases from J, the junction kept 7 bases outside the gene matches. This clone was observed at least ten times. Patients at the Seattle site were enrolled during active infection and followed longitudinally. Per the authors' pipeline: By means of reference gene primer amplification, nucleated cell counts were estimated. Using immunoSEQ multiplex PCR, the repertoire was profiled, and TCRdb retains in-frame clones only, with some absent. V, J and clone size were drawn from that table, and D and trimming were deduced from the DNA. The sample has some 520,000 clones, roughly nine tenths seen once.

V gene TRBV5-1 combines with J gene TRBJ1-1; TRBD1 matches at 7 bases. The sample comprised peripheral blood. This sequence was found in a man between 18 and 35 years old with COVID-19, enrolled during active disease. CDR3 DNA: TGCGCCAGCAGCCCCGGACAGGAGGGAGCTTTCTTT. It yields the protein CASSPGQEGAFF.